Included here is one TCR beta chain sequence, with context. Its antigen is as yet unknown. The PCR used 60 V beta and 13 J beta primers. Some clones are missing from TCRdb's copy, which holds only in-frame ones; the method was immunoSEQ multiplex PCR. The table lists almost 90,000 clones, around 86% of them singletons. This entry comes from a study of glioma-infiltrating T cells after dendritic cell vaccination. Study summary: Patients had newly diagnosed or recurrent glioblastoma and received dendritic cell vaccines.

This sample's time point: after dendritic cell vaccination, including at tumor progression/relapse. Regarding the study as a whole: Few patients contributed both blood and tumor specimens.

Sequenced material: blood, taken after dendritic cell vaccination. The source of this sequence is a human donor with glioblastoma.

The CDR3 loop reads CASSLDRSDEKLFF. DNA of the CDR3: TGTGCCAGCAGTCTGGACAGGTCGGATGAAAAACTGTTTTTT. The rearrangement uses TRBV6-5 and TRBJ1-4; 7 bases are shared with TRBD1. V dropped 5 bases and J dropped 6; count of bases not matched to a gene: 6. Germline V CDR1 and CDR2: MNHEY, SVGAGI. The CDR3 has 14 amino acids.